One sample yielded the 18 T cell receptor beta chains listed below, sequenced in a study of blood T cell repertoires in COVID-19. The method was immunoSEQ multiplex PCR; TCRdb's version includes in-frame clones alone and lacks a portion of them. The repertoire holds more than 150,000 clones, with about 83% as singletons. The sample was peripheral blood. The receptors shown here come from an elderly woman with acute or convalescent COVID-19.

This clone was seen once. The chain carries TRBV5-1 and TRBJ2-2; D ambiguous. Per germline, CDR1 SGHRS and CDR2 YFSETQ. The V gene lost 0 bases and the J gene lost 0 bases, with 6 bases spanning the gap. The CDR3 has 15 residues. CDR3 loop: CASSLGLANTGELFF. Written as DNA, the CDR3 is TGCGCCAGCAGCTTGGGACTGGCGAACACCGGGGAGCTGTTTTTT.

CDR3 residues: CAWEYSGANVLTF. The CDR3 DNA reads TGTGCCTGGGAATACTCTGGGGCCAACGTCCTGACTTTC. The rearrangement links TRBV30 to TRBJ2-6; D call uncertain. In germline, CDR1 is GTSNPN, CDR2 SVGIG (reference sequence). V was pared by 5 bases and J by 0 bases, with 5 bases between. The CDR3 consists of 13 residues.

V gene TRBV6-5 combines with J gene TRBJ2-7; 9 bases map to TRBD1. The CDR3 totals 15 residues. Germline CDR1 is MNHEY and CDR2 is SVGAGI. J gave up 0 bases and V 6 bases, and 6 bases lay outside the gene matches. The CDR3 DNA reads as TGTGCCAGCAGCTCCGGACAGGGGATCTCCTACGAGCAGTACTTC. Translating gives CASSSGQGISYEQYF.

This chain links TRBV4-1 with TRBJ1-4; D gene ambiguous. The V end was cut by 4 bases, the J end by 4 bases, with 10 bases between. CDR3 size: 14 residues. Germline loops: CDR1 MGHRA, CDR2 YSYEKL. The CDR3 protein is CASSPQSVNEKLFF. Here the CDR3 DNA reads TGCGCCAGCAGCCCCCAGAGCGTTAATGAAAAACTGTTTTTT.

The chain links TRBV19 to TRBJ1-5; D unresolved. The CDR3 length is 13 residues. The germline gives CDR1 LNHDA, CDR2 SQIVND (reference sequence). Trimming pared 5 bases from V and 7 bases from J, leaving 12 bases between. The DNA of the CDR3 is TGTGCCAGTAGTTCCCACAGAGACCAGCCCCAGCATTTT. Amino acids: CASSSHRDQPQHF.

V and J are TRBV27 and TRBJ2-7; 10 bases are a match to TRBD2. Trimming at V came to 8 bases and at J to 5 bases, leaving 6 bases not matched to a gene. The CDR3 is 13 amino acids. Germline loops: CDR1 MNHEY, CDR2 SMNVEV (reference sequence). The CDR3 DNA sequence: TGTGCCAGCTGCGTAGCGGGGGGCCACGAGCAGTACTTC. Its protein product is CASCVAGGHEQYF.

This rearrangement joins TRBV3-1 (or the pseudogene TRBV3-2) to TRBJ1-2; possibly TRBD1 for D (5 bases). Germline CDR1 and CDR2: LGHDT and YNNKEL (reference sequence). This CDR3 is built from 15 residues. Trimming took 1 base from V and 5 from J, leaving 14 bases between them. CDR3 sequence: CASSQGTSGAYGYTF. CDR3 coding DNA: TGTGCCAGCAGCCAAGGGACAAGTGGCGCGTATGGCTACACCTTC.

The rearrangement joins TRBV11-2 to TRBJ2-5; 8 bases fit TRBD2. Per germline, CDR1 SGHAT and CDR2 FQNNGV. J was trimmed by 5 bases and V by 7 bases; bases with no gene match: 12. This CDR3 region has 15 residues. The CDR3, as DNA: TGTGCCAGCACCCCGGCTAGCGGGTCCGGTGAGACCCAGTACTTC. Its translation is CASTPASGSGETQYF.

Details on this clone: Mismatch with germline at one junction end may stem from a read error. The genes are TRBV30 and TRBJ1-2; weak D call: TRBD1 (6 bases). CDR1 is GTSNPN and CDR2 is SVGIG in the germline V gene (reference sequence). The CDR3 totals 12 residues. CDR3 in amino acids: CAWRGGGRGCTF. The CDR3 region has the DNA TGTGCCTGGAGAGGGGGGGGGAGAGGCTGCACCTTC.

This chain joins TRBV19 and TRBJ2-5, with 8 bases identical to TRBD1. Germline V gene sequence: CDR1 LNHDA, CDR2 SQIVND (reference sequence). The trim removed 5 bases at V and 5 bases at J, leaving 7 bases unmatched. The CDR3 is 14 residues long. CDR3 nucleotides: TGTGCCAGTAGTCCCCGGACAGGGCGGGAGACCCAGTACTTC. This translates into CASSPRTGRETQYF.

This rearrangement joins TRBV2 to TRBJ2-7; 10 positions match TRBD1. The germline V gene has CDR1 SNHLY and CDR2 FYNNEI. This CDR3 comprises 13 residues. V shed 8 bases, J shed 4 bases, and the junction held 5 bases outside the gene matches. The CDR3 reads CASSGTGAYEQYF. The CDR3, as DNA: TGTGCCAGCTCCGGGACAGGGGCATACGAGCAGTACTTC.

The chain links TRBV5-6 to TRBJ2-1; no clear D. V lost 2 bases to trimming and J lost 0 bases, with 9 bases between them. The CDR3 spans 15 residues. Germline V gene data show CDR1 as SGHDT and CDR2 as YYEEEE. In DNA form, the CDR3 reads TGTGCCAGCAGCTTTAGTCTTCTCTCCTACAATGAGCAGTTCTTC. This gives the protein CASSFSLLSYNEQFF.

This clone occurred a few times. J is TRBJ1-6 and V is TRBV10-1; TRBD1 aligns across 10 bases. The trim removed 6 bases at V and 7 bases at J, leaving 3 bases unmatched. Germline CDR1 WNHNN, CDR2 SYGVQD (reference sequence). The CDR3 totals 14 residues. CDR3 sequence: CASSRDRGNSPLHF. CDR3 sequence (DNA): TGCGCCAGCAGCCGGGACAGGGGCAATTCACCCCTCCACTTT.

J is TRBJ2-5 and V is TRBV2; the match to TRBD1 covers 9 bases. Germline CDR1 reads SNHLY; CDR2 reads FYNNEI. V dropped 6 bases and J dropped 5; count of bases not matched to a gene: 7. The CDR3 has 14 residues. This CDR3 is CASRAGTGSETQYF. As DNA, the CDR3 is TGTGCCAGCAGGGCCGGGACAGGGAGCGAGACCCAGTACTTC.

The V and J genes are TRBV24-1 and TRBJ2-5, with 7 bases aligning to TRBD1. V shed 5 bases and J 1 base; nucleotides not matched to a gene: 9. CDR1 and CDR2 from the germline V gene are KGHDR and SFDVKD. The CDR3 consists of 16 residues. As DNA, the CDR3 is TGTGCCACCAGTGGTGGAGCTGGGACAGCCCAAGAGACCCAGTACTTC. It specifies CATSGGAGTAQETQYF.

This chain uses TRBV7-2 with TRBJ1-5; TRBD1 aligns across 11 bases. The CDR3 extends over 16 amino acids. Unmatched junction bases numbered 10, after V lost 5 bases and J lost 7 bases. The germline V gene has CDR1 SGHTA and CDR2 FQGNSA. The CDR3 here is CASSKHGTGGVQPQHF. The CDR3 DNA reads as TGTGCCAGCAGCAAACACGGGACAGGGGGAGTCCAGCCCCAGCATTTT. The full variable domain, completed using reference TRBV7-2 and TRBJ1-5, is GAGVSQSPSNKVTEKGKDVELRCDPISGHTALYWYRQSLGQGLEFLIYFQGNSAPDKSGLPSDRFSAERTGGSVSTLTIQRTQQEDSAVYLCASSKHGTGGVQPQHFGDGTRLSIL.

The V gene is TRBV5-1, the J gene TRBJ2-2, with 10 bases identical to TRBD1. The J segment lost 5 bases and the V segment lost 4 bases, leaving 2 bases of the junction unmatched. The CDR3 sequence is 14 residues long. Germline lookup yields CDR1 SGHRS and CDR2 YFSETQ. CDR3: CASSTGQGTGELFF. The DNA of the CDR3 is TGCGCCAGCAGCACGGGACAGGGGACCGGGGAGCTGTTTTTT.

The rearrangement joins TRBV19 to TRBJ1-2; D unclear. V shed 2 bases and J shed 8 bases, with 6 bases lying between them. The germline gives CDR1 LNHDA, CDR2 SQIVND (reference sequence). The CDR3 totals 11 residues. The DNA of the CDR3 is TGTGCCAGTAGTATAAAGCTCGGCTACACCTTC. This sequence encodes CASSIKLGYTF.